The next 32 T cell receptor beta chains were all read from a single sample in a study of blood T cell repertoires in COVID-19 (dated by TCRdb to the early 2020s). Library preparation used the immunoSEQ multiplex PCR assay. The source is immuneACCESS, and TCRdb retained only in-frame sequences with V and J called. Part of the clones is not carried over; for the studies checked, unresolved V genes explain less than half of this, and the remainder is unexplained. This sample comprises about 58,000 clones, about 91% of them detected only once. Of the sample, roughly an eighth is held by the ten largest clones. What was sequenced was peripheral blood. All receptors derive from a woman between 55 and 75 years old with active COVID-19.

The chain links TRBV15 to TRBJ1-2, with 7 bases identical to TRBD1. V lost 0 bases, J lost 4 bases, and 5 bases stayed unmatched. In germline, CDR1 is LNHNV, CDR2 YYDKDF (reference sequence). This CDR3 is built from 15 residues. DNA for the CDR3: TGTGCCACCAGCAGAGATTGGACAGGTCCCTATGGCTACACCTTC. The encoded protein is CATSRDWTGPYGYTF.

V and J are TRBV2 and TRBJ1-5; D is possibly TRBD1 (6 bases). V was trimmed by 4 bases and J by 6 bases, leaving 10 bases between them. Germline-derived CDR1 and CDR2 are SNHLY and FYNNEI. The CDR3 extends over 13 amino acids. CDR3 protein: CASSATGSQPQHF. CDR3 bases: TGTGCCAGCAGTGCGACAGGTTCTCAGCCCCAGCATTTT.

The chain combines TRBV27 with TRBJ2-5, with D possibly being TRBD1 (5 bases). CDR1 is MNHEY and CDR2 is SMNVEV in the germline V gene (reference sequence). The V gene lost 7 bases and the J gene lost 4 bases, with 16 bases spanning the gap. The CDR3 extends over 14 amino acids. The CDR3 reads CASKGAGRGETQYF. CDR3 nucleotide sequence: TGTGCCAGCAAAGGGGCAGGGCGTGGAGAGACCCAGTACTTC.

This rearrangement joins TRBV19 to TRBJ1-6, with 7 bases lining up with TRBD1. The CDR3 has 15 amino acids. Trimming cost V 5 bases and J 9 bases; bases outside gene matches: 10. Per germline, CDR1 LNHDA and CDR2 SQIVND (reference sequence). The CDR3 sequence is CASSAGGRGLSPLHF. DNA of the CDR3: TGTGCCAGTAGTGCAGGGGGTCGGGGTCTTTCACCCCTCCACTTT.

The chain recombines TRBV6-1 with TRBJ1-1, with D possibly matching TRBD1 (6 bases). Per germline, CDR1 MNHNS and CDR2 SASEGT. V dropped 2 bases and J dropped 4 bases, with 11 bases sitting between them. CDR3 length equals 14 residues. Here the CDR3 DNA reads TGTGCCAGCAGTGAATTAACAGGGACCACTGAAGCTTTCTTT. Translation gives CASSELTGTTEAFF.

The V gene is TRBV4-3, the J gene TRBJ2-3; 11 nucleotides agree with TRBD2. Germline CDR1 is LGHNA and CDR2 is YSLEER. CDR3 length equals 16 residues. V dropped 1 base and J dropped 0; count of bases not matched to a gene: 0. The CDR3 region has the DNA TGCGCCAGCAGCCAAGGACTAGCGGGGAGCACAGATACGCAGTATTTT. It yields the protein CASSQGLAGSTDTQYF.

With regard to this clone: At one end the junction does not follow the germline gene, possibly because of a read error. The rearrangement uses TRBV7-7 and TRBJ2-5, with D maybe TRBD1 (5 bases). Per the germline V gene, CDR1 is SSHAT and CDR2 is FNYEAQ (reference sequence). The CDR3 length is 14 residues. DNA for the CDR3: TGTGCTAGCAGCACAGGCACCGTCGGGGAGACCCAGTACTTC. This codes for CASSTGTVGETQYF.

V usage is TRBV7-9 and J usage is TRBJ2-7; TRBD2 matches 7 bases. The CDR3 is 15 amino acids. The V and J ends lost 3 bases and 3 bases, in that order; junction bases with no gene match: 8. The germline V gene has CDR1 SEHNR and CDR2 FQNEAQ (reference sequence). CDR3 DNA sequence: TGTGCCAGCAGCTTGGTTGCGGGACTACGCTACGAGCAGTACTTC. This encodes CASSLVAGLRYEQYF.

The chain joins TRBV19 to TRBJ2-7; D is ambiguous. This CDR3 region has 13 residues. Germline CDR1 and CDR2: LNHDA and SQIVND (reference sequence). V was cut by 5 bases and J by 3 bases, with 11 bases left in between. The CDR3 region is CASSHTKSYEQYF. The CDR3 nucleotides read TGTGCCAGTAGTCATACTAAGAGCTACGAGCAGTACTTC.

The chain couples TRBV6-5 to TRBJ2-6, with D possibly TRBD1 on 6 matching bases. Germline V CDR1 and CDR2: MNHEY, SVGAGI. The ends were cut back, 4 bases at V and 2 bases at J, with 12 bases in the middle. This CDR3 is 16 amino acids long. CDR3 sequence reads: CASSSHRVTGANVLTF. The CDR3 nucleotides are TGTGCCAGCAGTTCGCACAGGGTCACTGGGGCCAACGTCCTGACTTTC.

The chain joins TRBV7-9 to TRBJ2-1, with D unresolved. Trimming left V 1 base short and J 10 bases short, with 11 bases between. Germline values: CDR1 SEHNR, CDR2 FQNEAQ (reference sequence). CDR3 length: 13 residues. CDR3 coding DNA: TGTGCCAGCAGCTTAGGGGCACTCCAGGAGCAGTTCTTC. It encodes CASSLGALQEQFF.

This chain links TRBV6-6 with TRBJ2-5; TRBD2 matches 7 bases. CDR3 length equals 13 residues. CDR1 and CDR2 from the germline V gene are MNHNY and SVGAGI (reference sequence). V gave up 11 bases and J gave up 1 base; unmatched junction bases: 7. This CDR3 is CAARTGGQETQYF. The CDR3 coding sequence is TGTGCCGCCCGAACGGGGGGCCAAGAGACCCAGTACTTC.

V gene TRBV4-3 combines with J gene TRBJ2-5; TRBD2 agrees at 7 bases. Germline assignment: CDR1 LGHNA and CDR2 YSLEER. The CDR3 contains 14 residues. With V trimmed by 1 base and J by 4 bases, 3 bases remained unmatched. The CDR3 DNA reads TGCGCCAGCAGCCAAGGACTAGCCGCAGAGACCCAGTACTTC. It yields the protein CASSQGLAAETQYF.

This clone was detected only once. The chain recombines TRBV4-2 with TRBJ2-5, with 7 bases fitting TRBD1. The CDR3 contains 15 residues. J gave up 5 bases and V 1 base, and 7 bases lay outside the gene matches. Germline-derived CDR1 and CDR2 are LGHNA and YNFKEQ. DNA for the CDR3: TGTGCCAGCAGCCAAGTACAGGGGTACGGGGAGACCCAGTACTTC. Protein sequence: CASSQVQGYGETQYF.

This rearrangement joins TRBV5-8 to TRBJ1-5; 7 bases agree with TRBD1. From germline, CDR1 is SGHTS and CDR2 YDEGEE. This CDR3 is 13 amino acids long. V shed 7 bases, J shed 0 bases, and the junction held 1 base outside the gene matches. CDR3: CASGTDSNQPQHF. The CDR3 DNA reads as TGTGCCAGCGGGACAGATAGCAATCAGCCCCAGCATTTT.

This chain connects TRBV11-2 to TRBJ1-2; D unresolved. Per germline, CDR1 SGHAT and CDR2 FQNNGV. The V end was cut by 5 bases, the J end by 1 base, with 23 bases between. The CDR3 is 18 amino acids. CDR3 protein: CASSPQVSSSIFNYGYTF. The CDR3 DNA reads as TGTGCCAGCAGCCCGCAGGTCTCTTCTTCTATATTTAACTATGGCTACACCTTC.

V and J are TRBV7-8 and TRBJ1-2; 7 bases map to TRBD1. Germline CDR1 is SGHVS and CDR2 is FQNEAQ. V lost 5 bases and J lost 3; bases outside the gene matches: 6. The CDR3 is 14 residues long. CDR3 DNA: TGTGCCAGCAGCCCCACCGACAGGGACTATGGCTACACCTTC. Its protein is CASSPTDRDYGYTF.

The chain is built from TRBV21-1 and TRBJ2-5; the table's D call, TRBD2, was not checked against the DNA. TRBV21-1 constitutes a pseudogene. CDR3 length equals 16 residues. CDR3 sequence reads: CASSSRLAGGWETQYF. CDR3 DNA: TGTGCCAGCAGCTCCCGACTAGCGGGGGGGTGGGAGACCCAGTACTTC.

The CDR3 DNA reads TGTGCCAGCAGCCATTCGACAGGTGACGGGGAGCTGTTTTTT. Its protein product is CASSHSTGDGELFF. The rearrangement uses TRBV4-2 and TRBJ2-2; TRBD1 might be the D (6 bases). Germline V lookup: CDR1 LGHNA, CDR2 YNFKEQ. The CDR3 covers 14 residues. The V end lost 3 bases, the J end lost 7 bases, and 12 bases lay between the germline ends.

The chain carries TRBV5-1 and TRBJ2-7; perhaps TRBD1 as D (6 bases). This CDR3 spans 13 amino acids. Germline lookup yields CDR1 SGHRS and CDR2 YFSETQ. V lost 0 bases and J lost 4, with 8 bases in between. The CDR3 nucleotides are TGCGCCAGCAGCTTGGGACAGGTGTACGAGCAGTACTTC. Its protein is CASSLGQVYEQYF.

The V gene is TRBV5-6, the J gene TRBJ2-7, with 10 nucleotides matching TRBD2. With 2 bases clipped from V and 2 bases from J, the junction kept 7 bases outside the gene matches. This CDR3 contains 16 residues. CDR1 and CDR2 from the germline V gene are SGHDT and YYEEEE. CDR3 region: CASSLRLAGEAYEQYF. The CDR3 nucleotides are TGTGCCAGCAGCTTAAGGCTAGCGGGGGAGGCCTACGAGCAGTACTTC. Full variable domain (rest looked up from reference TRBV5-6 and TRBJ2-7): DAGVTQSPTHLIKTRGQQVTLRCSPKSGHDTVSWYQQALGQGPQFIFQYYEEEERQRGNFPDRFSGHQFPNYSSELNVNALLLGDSALYLCASSLRLAGEAYEQYFGPGTRLTVT.

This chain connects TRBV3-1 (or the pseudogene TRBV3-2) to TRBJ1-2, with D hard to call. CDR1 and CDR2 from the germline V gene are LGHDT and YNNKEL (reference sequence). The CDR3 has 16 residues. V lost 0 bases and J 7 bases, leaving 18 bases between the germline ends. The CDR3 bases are TGTGCCAGCAGCCAAGAAGGTTCGAGAGGACTTGTTGGCTACACCTTC. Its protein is CASSQEGSRGLVGYTF.

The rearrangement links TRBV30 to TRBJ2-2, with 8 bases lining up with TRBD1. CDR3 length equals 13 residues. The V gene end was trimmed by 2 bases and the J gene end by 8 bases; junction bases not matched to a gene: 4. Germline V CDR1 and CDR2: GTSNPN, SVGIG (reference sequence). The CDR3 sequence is CAWSTQGAGELFF. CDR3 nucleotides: TGTGCCTGGAGTACCCAGGGGGCTGGGGAGCTGTTTTTT.

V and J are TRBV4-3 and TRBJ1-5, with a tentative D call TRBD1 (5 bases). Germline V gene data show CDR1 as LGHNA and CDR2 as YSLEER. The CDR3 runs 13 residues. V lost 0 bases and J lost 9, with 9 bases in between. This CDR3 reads CASSQEGGWPQHF. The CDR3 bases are TGCGCCAGCAGCCAAGAGGGGGGTTGGCCCCAGCATTTT.

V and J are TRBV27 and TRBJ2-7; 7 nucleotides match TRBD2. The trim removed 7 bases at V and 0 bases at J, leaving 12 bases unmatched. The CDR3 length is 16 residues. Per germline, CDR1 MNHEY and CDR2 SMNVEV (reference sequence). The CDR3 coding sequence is TGTGCCAGCACGAAGGTGCAGGGCGGGGGCTCCTACGAGCAGTACTTC. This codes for CASTKVQGGGSYEQYF.

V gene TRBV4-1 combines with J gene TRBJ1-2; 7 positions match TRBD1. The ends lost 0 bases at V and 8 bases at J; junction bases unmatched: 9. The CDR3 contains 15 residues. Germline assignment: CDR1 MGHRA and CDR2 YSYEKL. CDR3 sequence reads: CASSQEPGQSGGYTF. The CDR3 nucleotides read TGCGCCAGCAGCCAAGAACCGGGACAGTCGGGGGGCTACACCTTC.

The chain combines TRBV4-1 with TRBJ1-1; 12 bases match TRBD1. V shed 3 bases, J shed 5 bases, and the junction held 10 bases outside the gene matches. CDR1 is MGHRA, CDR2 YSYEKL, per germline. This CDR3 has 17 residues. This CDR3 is CASSHPGTGGGGTEAFF. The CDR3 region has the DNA TGCGCCAGCAGCCACCCCGGGACAGGGGGCGGGGGTACTGAAGCTTTCTTT.

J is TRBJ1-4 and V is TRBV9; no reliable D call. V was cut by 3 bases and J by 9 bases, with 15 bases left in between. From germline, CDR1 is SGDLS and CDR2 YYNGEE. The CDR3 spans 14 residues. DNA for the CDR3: TGTGCCAGCAGCGAACTCCCAGGAGGGCAAAAACTGTTTTTT. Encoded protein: CASSELPGGQKLFF.

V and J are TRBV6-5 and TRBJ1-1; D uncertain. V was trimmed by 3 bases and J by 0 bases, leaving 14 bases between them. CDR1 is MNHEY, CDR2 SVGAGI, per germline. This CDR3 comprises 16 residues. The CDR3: CASSYGWVGMNTEAFF. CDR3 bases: TGTGCCAGCAGTTATGGCTGGGTCGGGATGAACACTGAAGCTTTCTTT.

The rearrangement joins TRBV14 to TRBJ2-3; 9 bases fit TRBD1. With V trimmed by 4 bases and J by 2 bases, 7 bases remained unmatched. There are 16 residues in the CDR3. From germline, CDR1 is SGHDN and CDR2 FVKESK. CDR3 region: CASSRWGQGNTDTQYF. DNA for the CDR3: TGTGCCAGCAGCCGATGGGGACAGGGTAACACAGATACGCAGTATTTT.

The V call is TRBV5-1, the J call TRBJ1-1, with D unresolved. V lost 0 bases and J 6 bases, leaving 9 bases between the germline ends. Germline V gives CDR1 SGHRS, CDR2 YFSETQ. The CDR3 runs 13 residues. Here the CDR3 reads CASSLAGKAEAFF. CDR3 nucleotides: TGCGCCAGCAGCTTGGCCGGGAAGGCTGAAGCTTTCTTT.

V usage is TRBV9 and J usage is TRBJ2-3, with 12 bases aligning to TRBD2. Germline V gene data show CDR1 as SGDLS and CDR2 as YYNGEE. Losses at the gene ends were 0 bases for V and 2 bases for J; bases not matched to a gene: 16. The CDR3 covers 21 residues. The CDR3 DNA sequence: TGTGCCAGCAGCGTAGTCCCCCTTTCTAGCGGGGGGGTCTCTTTCACAGATACGCAGTATTTT. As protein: CASSVVPLSSGGVSFTDTQYF.